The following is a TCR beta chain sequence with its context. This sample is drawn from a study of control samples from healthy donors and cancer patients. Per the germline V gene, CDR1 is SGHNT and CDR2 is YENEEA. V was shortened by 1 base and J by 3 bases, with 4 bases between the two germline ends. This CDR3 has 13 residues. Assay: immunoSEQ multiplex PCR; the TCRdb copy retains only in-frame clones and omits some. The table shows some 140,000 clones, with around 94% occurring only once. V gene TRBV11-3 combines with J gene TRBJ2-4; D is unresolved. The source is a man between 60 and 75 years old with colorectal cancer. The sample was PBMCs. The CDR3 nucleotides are TGTGCCAGCAGCTTAGGCCTCAAAAACATTCAGTACTTC. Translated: CASSLGLKNIQYF.